Given below is one T cell receptor beta chain in context. The data are from a study of monozygotic twins with inflammatory bowel disease. This CDR3 is built from 15 residues. Germline V gives CDR1 ENHRY, CDR2 SYGVKD. With the 5' RACE reads reprocessed, TCRdb shows one record per CDR3 protein and no DNA. Recorded for this sample: approximately 340,000 distinct CDR3 sequences. Sequenced sample: blood. This sequence was found in a human donor with ulcerative colitis or Crohn's disease, or a healthy co-twin of an affected twin (not recorded which). The V and J genes are TRBV10-3 and TRBJ1-1. This CDR3 reads CAISDIVGENTEAFF.